The present T cell receptor beta chain was sequenced within a study of blood T cell repertoires in COVID-19. For the study at large: Nucleic acid was either cDNA or gDNA, and it came from T cells, B-cell-depleted T cells, or PBMCs.

Clones were sequenced by immunoSEQ multiplex PCR, and TCRdb holds only the in-frame ones, with some missing. The repertoire includes 120,000 to 150,000 clones, 82% of them detected once, and 15% sits in the top ten. Germline assignment: CDR1 GTSNPN and CDR2 SVGIG (reference sequence). Trimming took off 2 bases at V and 1 base at J, with 17 bases between the two ends. This CDR3 spans 16 amino acids. This rearrangement joins TRBV30 to TRBJ2-5, with D unclear. Material: peripheral blood. This sequence originates from a human donor with acute or convalescent COVID-19. The donor label of this sample is uncertain. The CDR3 spells CAWSTPPDTIQETQYF. The CDR3 nucleotides read TGTGCCTGGAGTACTCCCCCAGACACAATCCAAGAGACCCAGTACTTC. The whole variable domain, remainder taken from reference TRBV30 and TRBJ2-5, is SQTIHQWPATLVQPVGSPLSLECTVEGTSNPNLYWYRQAAGRGLQLLFYSVGIGQISSEVPQNLSASRPQDRQFILSSKKLLLSDSGFYLCAWSTPPDTIQETQYFGPGTRLLVL.